The clone carrying this T cell receptor (beta chain) was detected a few times. This specimen comes from a study of tumor-infiltrating lymphocytes in oesophageal squamous cell carcinoma. The junction had 8 bases not matched to a gene; V was cut back by 0 bases and J by 2 bases. Germline V CDR1 and CDR2: SGHRS, YFSETQ. This CDR3 is built from 17 residues. TCRdb redid the calling of the PCR reads with MiXCR, one entry per CDR3 protein. The table includes about 21,000 distinct CDR3 sequences, more than 30% detected once. This clonotype was obtained from a male donor with esophageal squamous cell carcinoma. The J gene is TRBJ2-3, the V gene TRBV5-1, with 8 bases that match TRBD1. The sequenced sample was esophageal tumor tissue. The CDR3 protein is CASSLGPQGGYTDTQYF. CDR3 bases: TGCGCCAGCAGCTTGGGACCACAGGGGGGATACACAGATACGCAGTATTTT.